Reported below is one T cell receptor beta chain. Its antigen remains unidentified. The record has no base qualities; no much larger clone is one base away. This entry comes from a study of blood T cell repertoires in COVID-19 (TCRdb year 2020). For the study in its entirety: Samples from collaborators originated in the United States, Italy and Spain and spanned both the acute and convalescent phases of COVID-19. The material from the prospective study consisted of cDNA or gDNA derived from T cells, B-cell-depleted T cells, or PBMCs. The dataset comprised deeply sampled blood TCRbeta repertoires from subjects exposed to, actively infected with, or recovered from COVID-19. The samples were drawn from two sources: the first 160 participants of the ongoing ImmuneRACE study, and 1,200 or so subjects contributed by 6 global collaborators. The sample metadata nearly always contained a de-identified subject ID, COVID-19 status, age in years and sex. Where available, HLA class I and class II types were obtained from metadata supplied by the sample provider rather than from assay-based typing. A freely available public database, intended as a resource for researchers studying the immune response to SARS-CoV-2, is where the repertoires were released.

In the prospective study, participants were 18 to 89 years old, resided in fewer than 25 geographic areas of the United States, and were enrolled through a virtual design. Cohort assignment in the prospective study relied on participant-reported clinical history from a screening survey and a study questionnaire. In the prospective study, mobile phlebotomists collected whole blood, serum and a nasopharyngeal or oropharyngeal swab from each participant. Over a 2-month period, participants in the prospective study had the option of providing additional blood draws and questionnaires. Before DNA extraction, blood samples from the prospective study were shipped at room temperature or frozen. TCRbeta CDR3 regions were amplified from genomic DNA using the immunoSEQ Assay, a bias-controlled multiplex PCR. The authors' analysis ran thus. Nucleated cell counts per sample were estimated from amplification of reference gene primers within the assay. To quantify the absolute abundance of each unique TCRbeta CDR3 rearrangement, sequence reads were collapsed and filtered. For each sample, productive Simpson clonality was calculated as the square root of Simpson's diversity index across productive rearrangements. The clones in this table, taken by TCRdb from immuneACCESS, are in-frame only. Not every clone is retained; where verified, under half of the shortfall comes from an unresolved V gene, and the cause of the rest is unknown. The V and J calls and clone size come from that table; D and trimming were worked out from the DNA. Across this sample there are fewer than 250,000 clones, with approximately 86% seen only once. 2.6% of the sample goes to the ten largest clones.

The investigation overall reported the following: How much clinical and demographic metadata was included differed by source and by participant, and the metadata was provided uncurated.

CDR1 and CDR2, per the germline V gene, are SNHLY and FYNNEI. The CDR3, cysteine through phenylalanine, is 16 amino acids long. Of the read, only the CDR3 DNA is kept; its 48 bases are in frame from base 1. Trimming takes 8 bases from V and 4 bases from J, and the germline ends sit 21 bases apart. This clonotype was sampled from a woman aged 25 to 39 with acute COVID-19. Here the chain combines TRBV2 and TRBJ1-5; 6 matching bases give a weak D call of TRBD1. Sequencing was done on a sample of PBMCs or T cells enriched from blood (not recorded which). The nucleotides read TGTGCCAGCGGGGGGGCGCAGGGGATGCAAAATCAGCCCCAGCATTTT. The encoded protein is CASGGAQGMQNQPQHF. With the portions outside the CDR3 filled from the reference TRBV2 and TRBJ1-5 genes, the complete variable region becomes EPEVTQTPSHQVTQMGQEVILRCVPISNHLYFYWYRQILGQKVEFLVSFYNNEISEKSEIFDDQFSVERPDGSNFTLKIRSTKLEDSAMYFCASGGAQGMQNQPQHFGDGTRLSIL.